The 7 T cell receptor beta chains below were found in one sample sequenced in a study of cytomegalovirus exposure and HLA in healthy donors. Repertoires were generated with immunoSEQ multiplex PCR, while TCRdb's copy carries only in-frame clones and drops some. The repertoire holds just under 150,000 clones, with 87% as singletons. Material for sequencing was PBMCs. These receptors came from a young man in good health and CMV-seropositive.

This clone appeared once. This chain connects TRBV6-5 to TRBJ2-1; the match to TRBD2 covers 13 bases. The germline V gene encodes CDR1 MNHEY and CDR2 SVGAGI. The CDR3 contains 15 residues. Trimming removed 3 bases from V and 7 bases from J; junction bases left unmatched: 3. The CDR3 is CASSYGTSGANEQFF. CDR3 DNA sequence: TGTGCCAGCAGTTATGGGACTAGCGGGGCTAATGAGCAGTTCTTC.

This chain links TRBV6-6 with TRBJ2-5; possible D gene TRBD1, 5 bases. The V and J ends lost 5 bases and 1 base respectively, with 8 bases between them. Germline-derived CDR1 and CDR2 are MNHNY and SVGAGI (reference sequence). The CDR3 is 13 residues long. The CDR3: CASSPTVQETQYF. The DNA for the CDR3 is TGTGCCAGCAGTCCGACAGTCCAAGAGACCCAGTACTTC.

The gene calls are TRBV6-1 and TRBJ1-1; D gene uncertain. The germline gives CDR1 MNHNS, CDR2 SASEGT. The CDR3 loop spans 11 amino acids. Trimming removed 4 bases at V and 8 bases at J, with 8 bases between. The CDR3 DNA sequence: TGTGCCAGCAGTGGTTGGGCAGAAGCTTTCTTT. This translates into CASSGWAEAFF.

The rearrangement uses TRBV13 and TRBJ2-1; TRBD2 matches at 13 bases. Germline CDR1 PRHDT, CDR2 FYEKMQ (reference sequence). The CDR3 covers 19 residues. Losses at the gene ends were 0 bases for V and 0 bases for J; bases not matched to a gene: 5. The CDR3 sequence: CASSLGLAGGPSSYNEQFF. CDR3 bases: TGTGCCAGCAGCTTAGGACTAGCGGGAGGGCCTAGCTCCTACAATGAGCAGTTCTTC. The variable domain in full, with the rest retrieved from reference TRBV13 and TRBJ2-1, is AAGVIQSPRHLIKEKRETATLKCYPIPRHDTVYWYQQGPGQDPQFLISFYEKMQSDKGSIPDRFSAQQFSDYHSELNMSSLELGDSALYFCASSLGLAGGPSSYNEQFFGPGTRLTVL.

CDR3 DNA sequence: TGTGCCAGCAGTGGACAGGGAGTCTATGGCTACACCTTC. Protein product: CASSGQGVYGYTF. The chain is built from TRBV2 and TRBJ1-2, with 7 bases fitting TRBD1. Unmatched junction bases numbered 3, after V lost 4 bases and J lost 4 bases. The CDR3 is 13 residues long. Germline-derived CDR1 and CDR2 are SNHLY and FYNNEI. The complete variable domain, with remaining parts taken from reference TRBV2 and TRBJ1-2, reads EPEVTQTPSHQVTQMGQEVILRCVPISNHLYFYWYRQILGQKVEFLVSFYNNEISEKSEIFDDQFSVERPDGSNFTLKIRSTKLEDSAMYFCASSGQGVYGYTFGSGTRLTVV.

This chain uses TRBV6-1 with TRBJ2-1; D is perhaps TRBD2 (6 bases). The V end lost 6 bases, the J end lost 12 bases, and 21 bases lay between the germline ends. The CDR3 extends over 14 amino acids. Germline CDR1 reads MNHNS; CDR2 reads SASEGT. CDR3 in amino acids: CASRIPGLHKGQFF. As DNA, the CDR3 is TGTGCCAGCAGGATCCCGGGACTTCACAAGGGGCAGTTCTTC.

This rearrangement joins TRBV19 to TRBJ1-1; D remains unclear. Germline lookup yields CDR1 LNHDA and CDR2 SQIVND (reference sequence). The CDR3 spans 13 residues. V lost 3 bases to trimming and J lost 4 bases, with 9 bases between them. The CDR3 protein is CASSIGGFTEAFF. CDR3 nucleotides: TGTGCCAGTAGTATCGGAGGGTTCACTGAAGCTTTCTTT.